The clone carrying this T cell receptor (beta chain) was detected ten times or more. V was shortened by 5 bases and J by 2 bases, with 17 bases between the two germline ends. The CDR3 length is 16 residues. Per the germline V gene, CDR1 is MNHEY and CDR2 is SVGAGI. These data come from a study of T-cell reconstitution after alpha-beta-depleted transplantation in children. Preparing the TCRbeta library involved the use of unique molecular identifiers. TCRdb recomputed calls from the PCR reads with MiXCR, one row per CDR3 protein. The sample lists fewer than 350,000 distinct CDR3 sequences; 11% were seen once.

The receptor was isolated from a male patient aged 2 to 10 who had a stem cell transplant for chronic granulomatous disease, so the T cells may come from the graft donor. The source was peripheral blood, collected 180 days after TCRalphabeta/CD19-depleted stem cell transplant. The V gene is TRBV6-5, the J gene TRBJ2-3; possible D gene TRBD2, 6 bases. CDR3 residues: CASSPIPGVNTDTQYF. CDR3 in DNA: TGTGCCAGCAGTCCTATTCCGGGAGTTAACACAGATACGCAGTATTTT.